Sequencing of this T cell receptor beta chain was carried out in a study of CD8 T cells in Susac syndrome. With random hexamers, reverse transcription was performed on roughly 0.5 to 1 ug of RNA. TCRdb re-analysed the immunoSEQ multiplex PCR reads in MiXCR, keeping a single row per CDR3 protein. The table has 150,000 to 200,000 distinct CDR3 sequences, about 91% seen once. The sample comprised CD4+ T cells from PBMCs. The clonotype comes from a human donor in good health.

CDR3 region: CSVEDPRGLNTEAFF. The CDR3 DNA reads TGCAGCGTTGAAGATCCAAGGGGATTGAACACTGAAGCTTTCTTT. V usage is TRBV29-1 and J usage is TRBJ1-1, with D perhaps TRBD1 (5 bases). V lost 0 bases and J lost 0, with 11 bases in between. The CDR3 length is 15 residues. Germline-derived CDR1 and CDR2 are SQVTM and ANQGSEA.